This entry features one T cell receptor (beta chain) sequence. This clonotype was seen a few times. The antigen this receptor binds is unknown. Base quality data are lacking; no much larger clone is found one base away. Amplification of TCR beta CDR3 regions was carried out from RNA transcripts. A first-round RT-PCR of the TCR CDR3 used the HTBI primer set with the Qiagen OneStep RT-PCR kit. Libraries were constructed in a second round of multiplex PCR, after which size selection and purification were carried out. Sequencing of the libraries was done on an Illumina HiSeq2000 using paired-end 100 bp reads. Processing in the source paper ran as follows. Raw data were processed with SOAPnuke, discarding reads with adapters, uncalled bases, mean Phred below 15, or no exact constant-primer or identifier match. High-quality paired reads were merged using COPE v1.2.5, and each unique nucleotide sequence was defined as a clonotype. MiTCR v1.1 was used to align clonotypes to the IMGT TRBV, TRBD and TRBJ reference segments. The analysis was restricted to V-J combinations with a frequency above 0.0001, which together covered roughly 99% of the repertoires. A TCS score was defined as the ratio between F50 (clonal expansion) and ExV (chaos), using BLOSUM62-based TCRdist between CDR3 peptides within each V-J. Welch's t-statistics and random forest reduced fewer than 550 V-J features to roughly 13, which were used in a naive Bayes classifier (R e1071). In TCRdb, the public reads were trimmed at Q25 with fastp and aligned with MiXCR, with productive beta chains retained. Records with the same CDR3 protein are collapsed into one entry carrying the most frequent genes and DNA. The V and J calls reflect TCRdb's pipeline rather than the authors' work. This sample holds 500,000 to 600,000 distinct CDR3 sequences; over 15% were observed only once. Around 18% of the sample belongs to the ten largest clones.

This sample stems from a study of T cells in Graves' hyperthyroidism and ophthalmopathy (dated by TCRdb to between 2018 and 2020). The study in broad terms: Peripheral blood was sampled at the time of initial diagnosis, prior to any treatment. The paper describes TCR Vbeta CDR3 sequencing of some 130 peripheral blood samples, made up of 40 to 45 ophthalmopathy patients, approximately 73 hyperthyroidism patients and approximately 17 progressor patients. A discovery cohort of about 96 patients, 43 with Graves' ophthalmopathy and 55 to 65 with stable Graves' hyperthyroidism, was used to find distinguishing TCR V-J signatures. In more than 5 Graves' hyperthyroidism patients, the study also compared T-cell repertoires from thyroid tissue with T-cell repertoires from blood. The 100 discovery patients were randomly divided into training and test sets at a 7:3 ratio. Prospective prediction of ophthalmopathy was tested in an independent validation cohort consisting of under 20 hyperthyroidism patients and 15 or so patients who later progressed to ophthalmopathy. Once sampling was done, hyperthyroidism patients were given methimazole at a starting dose of 30 mg daily, whereas ophthalmopathy patients were given high-dose intravenous methylprednisolone. Overall study results and their limits: In cross-validation, a model built on a 13 V-J signature told ophthalmopathy apart from stable hyperthyroidism with under 90% sensitivity and 81% to 82% specificity, and in testing the same model reached 80%/75%. In validation, the model predicted progression to ophthalmopathy a median of roughly six months before onset, with about 70% sensitivity and 72.22% specificity. No statistical method was used to set the sample size in advance, and investigators knew the group allocation. Most expanded thyroid clonotypes (frequency above 0.001) were also detected in blood, a finding suggesting that blood repertoires may reflect thyroid immune responses.

V is cut back by 3 bases and J by 0 bases, with 8 bases in the junction unmatched. Reading the germline V gene (reference sequence) gives CDR1 DFQATT and CDR2 SNEGSKA. The CDR3 has 15 amino acids, counting the end cysteine and phenylalanine. Kept here is only the CDR3 DNA, which spans 45 bases and is read in frame from base 1. Graves' hyperthyroidism was defined as stable when no progression to ophthalmopathy occurred over 18 months of follow-up. Hyperthyroidism patients were newly diagnosed, with disease duration under 2 months, and aged 18 to 65 years. Exclusion was applied to patients with uncontrolled infections, other autoimmune diseases, pregnancy or lactation. Diagnoses were based on clinical symptoms, serum thyroxine and TRAb, thyroid ultrasound and orbital computed tomography. PBMCs were separated from approximately 10 ml of fresh peripheral blood using Ficoll-Paque density gradient centrifugation. Total RNA was extracted using Trizol reagent, and RNA quality was assessed on an Agilent 2100 Bioanalyzer.

This receptor was obtained from a woman younger than 35 with Graves' hyperthyroidism. The sequencing input was blood. Recombination linked TRBV20-1 to TRBJ2-7, and 7 junctional nucleotides match TRBD2. The nucleotides read TGCAGTGCTAGTAACGGCGAGCGGGGCTCCTACGAGCAGTACTTC. The translation is CSASNGERGSYEQYF.